One and the same sample provided the 10 T cell receptor beta chains below, sequenced in a study of T cell responses to AZD1222 COVID-19 vaccine (dated by TCRdb to about 2021). The time point tag for this specimen amounts to: baseline before first vaccination. This sample's treatment or condition label indicates: meningococcal conjugate vaccine given as trial control. The library was generated by the immunoSEQ multiplex PCR assay. The immuneACCESS repertoire file appears here via TCRdb, limited to in-frame rearrangements. These files lack a portion of the clones; in checked studies, under half of the deficit traces to unresolved V genes, and the cause of the others is not known. Recorded for this sample are approximately 50,000 clones; 75% to 90% of them occurred a single time. Around 20% of the sample comes from the top ten. The source material was peripheral blood, sampled on day 0 of MenACWY control vaccination. These TCRs come from an adult in good health.

The rearrangement uses TRBV5-6 and TRBJ1-3; D remains unclear. This CDR3 has 16 amino acids. V gave up 0 bases and J gave up 0 bases, with 10 bases separating them. Germline V gives CDR1 SGHDT, CDR2 YYEEEE. CDR3 in amino acids: CASSLGPADSGNTIYF. In DNA, the CDR3 is TGTGCCAGCAGCTTGGGGCCAGCCGACTCTGGAAACACCATATATTTT.

The chain employs TRBV7-9 and TRBJ1-4; D is uncertain. Trimming pared 0 bases from V and 4 bases from J, leaving 9 bases between. From germline, CDR1 is SEHNR and CDR2 FQNEAQ (reference sequence). This CDR3 comprises 15 residues. Here the CDR3 DNA reads TGTGCCAGCAGCTTAGCGAGATCAGTTAATGAAAAACTGTTTTTT. Its translation is CASSLARSVNEKLFF.

In regard to this clone: At one end the junction does not follow the germline gene, possibly because of a read error. The gene calls are TRBV7-8 and TRBJ2-1; 7 bases map to TRBD2. This CDR3 comprises 12 residues. Germline CDR1 and CDR2: SGHVS and FQNEAQ. CDR3 coding DNA: TGTGCCAGCAGCTTAGAGCGGGGCGAGCGGTTCTTC. This gives the protein CASSLERGERFF.

Ten or more counts support this clone. This rearrangement joins TRBV11-3 to TRBJ1-1; 7 bases align to TRBD1. The J segment lost 8 bases and the V segment lost 4 bases, leaving 10 bases of the junction unmatched. Germline V gene sequence: CDR1 SGHNT, CDR2 YENEEA. The CDR3 runs 14 residues. The CDR3 nucleotides read TGTGCCAGCAGCTCCCGGGACAGCCCTACAGAAGCTTTCTTT. Its translation: CASSSRDSPTEAFF.

The V gene is TRBV5-1, the J gene TRBJ2-7; D may be TRBD2 (5 bases). Trimming stripped 4 bases from V and 6 bases from J, with 23 bases between. The CDR3 sequence is 16 residues long. From germline, CDR1 is SGHRS and CDR2 YFSETQ. The CDR3 sequence: CASSNAVDGQEVEQYF. DNA for the CDR3: TGCGCCAGCAGCAATGCGGTGGACGGCCAGGAGGTCGAGCAGTACTTC.

The V gene is TRBV6-5, the J gene TRBJ2-2; D gene uncertain. The CDR3 sequence is 13 residues long. The germline V and J ends were trimmed by 5 bases and 5 bases, with 9 bases remaining between them. CDR1 and CDR2 (germline): MNHEY, SVGAGI. CDR3 loop: CASSLDSTGELFF. DNA of the CDR3: TGTGCCAGCAGTCTAGATTCGACCGGGGAGCTGTTTTTT.

The V and J genes are TRBV19 and TRBJ1-1; the match to TRBD1 covers 7 bases. This CDR3 has 14 amino acids. V lost 8 bases to trimming and J lost 2 bases; unmatched junction nucleotides: 8. In germline, CDR1 is LNHDA, CDR2 SQIVND (reference sequence). CDR3 nucleotide sequence: TGTGCCAGTTCGACAGGGAGCGCAAACACTGAAGCTTTCTTT. The encoded protein is CASSTGSANTEAFF.

This sequence joins TRBV28 and TRBJ2-1; 8 bases fit TRBD2. Germline values: CDR1 MDHEN, CDR2 SYDVKM. This CDR3 is built from 15 residues. The junction had 6 bases not matched to a gene; V was cut back by 1 base and J by 7 bases. The CDR3 loop is CASSLYGGRRNEQFF. The CDR3 DNA follows: TGTGCCAGCAGTTTATATGGCGGGAGGCGTAATGAGCAGTTCTTC.

The chain joins TRBV6-4 to TRBJ1-2; D gene uncertain. Trimming stripped 2 bases from V and 8 bases from J, with 3 bases between. The CDR3 is 10 amino acids. From germline, CDR1 is MRHNA and CDR2 SNTAGT. CDR3: CASSDRGYTF. CDR3 DNA sequence: TGTGCCAGCAGTGACAGAGGCTACACCTTC.

This rearrangement joins TRBV7-8 to TRBJ1-6; D is ambiguous. The germline CDR1 and CDR2 sequences are SGHVS and FQNEAQ. Trimming removed 5 bases from V and 12 bases from J, with 8 bases in between. This CDR3 spans 11 amino acids. The CDR3 DNA is TGTGCCAGCAGCCCCGGCGGACCCCTCCACTTT. Translation: CASSPGGPLHF.